The 22 T cell receptor beta chains given below trace back to one sample, sequenced in a study of T-cell reconstitution after alpha-beta-depleted transplantation in children. TCRbeta library construction was performed incorporating unique molecular identifiers. MiXCR was run by TCRdb on the PCR reads, yielding one entry per CDR3 protein. The sample has some 840,000 distinct CDR3 sequences, roughly 15% seen once. The sequencing here drew on PBMCs, mostly from graft donor cells, taken 360 days after TCRalphabeta/CD19-depleted stem cell transplant. The receptors were sampled from a male patient younger than 18 who had a stem cell transplant for acute lymphoblastic leukemia, so the T cells may come from the graft donor.

The CDR3 DNA reads as TGTGCCAGCAGTACATCTCCTAGACCGGGACAGGACTCCTACGAGCAGTACTTC. Its translation: CASSTSPRPGQDSYEQYF. The chain uses TRBV6-1 and TRBJ2-7, with TRBD1 matching 8 bases. CDR1 and CDR2 from the germline V gene are MNHNS and SASEGT. The CDR3 totals 18 residues. J was trimmed by 0 bases and V by 5 bases; bases with no gene match: 15.

This clonotype was recorded at least ten times. V usage is TRBV2 and J usage is TRBJ2-5; unclear D gene. Germline V gene lookup returns CDR1 SNHLY and CDR2 FYNNEI. The CDR3 has 13 residues. Trimming shortened V by 7 bases and J by 0 bases, and 9 bases separated the two germline ends. The CDR3 DNA reads as TGTGCCAGCAATGACGGGTACCAAGAGACCCAGTACTTC. Its protein is CASNDGYQETQYF.

This clonotype was recorded a few times. The chain links TRBV5-1 to TRBJ2-2; 11 nucleotides align to TRBD1. There are 16 residues in the CDR3. Trimming removed 4 bases from V and 3 bases from J; junction bases left unmatched: 5. CDR1 is SGHRS, CDR2 YFSETQ, per germline. The CDR3 here is CASSRRDRGDTGELFF. In DNA, the CDR3 is TGCGCCAGCAGCCGCCGGGACAGGGGGGACACCGGGGAGCTGTTTTTT. The full variable domain, in which reference TRBV5-1 and TRBJ2-2 provide the parts outside the CDR3, is KAGVTQTPRYLIKTRGQQVTLSCSPISGHRSVSWYQQTPGQGLQFLFEYFSETQRNKGNFPGRFSGRQFSNSRSEMNVSTLELGDSALYLCASSRRDRGDTGELFFGEGSRLTVL.

This clonotype was seen a few times. V and J are TRBV18 and TRBJ2-6; 7 nucleotides match TRBD1. With V trimmed by 3 bases and J by 2 bases, 4 bases remained unmatched. Germline V gene lookup returns CDR1 KGHSH and CDR2 LQKENI. CDR3 size: 16 residues. In nucleotides, the CDR3 is TGTGCCAGCTCACCCATTGACAGGGCTGGGGCCAACGTCCTGACTTTC. This gives the protein CASSPIDRAGANVLTF.

Many counts were recorded for this clonotype. V is TRBV10-3 and J is TRBJ2-1; tentatively, D is TRBD2 (5 bases). The ends were cut back, 3 bases at V and 5 bases at J, with 11 bases in the middle. Germline assignment: CDR1 ENHRY and CDR2 SYGVKD. The CDR3 sequence is 14 residues long. CDR3 protein: CAISETGVNNEQFF. The DNA of the CDR3 is TGTGCCATCAGTGAAACCGGGGTAAACAATGAGCAGTTCTTC.

This clonotype has more than one count but fewer than ten. The rearrangement links TRBV20-1 to TRBJ1-4, with D possibly TRBD1 on 5 matching bases. CDR1 is DFQATT, CDR2 SNEGSKA, per germline (reference sequence). The CDR3 covers 14 residues. V shed 0 bases and J shed 0 bases, with 5 bases lying between them. The CDR3 sequence: CSARETATNEKLFF. The CDR3 DNA reads as TGCAGTGCTAGAGAGACAGCAACTAATGAAAAACTGTTTTTT.

This chain uses TRBV12-3 or TRBV12-4 with TRBJ2-2; TRBD1 aligns across 7 bases. The CDR3 totals 15 residues. J was trimmed by 4 bases and V by 1 base; bases with no gene match: 3. As DNA, the CDR3 is TGTGCCAGCAGTTTAGTCCACAGGGGCACCGGGGAGCTGTTTTTT. Translation gives CASSLVHRGTGELFF.

V is TRBV6-2 or TRBV6-3 and J is TRBJ2-3, with 7 nucleotides matching TRBD1. The ends lost 5 bases at V and 0 bases at J; junction bases unmatched: 5. Germline assignment: CDR1 MNHEY and CDR2 SVGEGT. This CDR3 comprises 15 residues. DNA for the CDR3: TGTGCCAGCAGTAACAGGGGCCTAAGCACAGATACGCAGTATTTT. Amino acid sequence: CASSNRGLSTDTQYF.

The sample holds a few counts of this clonotype. J is TRBJ1-2 and V is TRBV20-1; no firm D call. This CDR3 contains 12 residues. Trimming shortened V by 3 bases and J by 6 bases, and 11 bases separated the two germline ends. In germline, CDR1 is DFQATT, CDR2 SNEGSKA (reference sequence). This CDR3 is CSASSGMDGYTF. For the CDR3, the DNA is TGCAGTGCTAGTTCGGGGATGGATGGCTACACCTTC.

In this sample, this clonotype turned up a few times. This sequence joins TRBV12-5 and TRBJ2-2; D unresolved. V was clipped by 7 bases and J by 0 bases, with 9 bases between them. Germline V gene sequence: CDR1 LGHNT, CDR2 FRNRAP. The CDR3 contains 14 residues. The CDR3 region is CASAPSPNTGELFF. Written as DNA, the CDR3 is TGTGCTAGTGCTCCCAGCCCGAACACCGGGGAGCTGTTTTTT.

The rearrangement uses TRBV29-1 and TRBJ2-7, with a tentative D call TRBD2 (5 bases). This CDR3 is 15 amino acids long. Germline-derived CDR1 and CDR2 are SQVTM and ANQGSEA. Trimming shortened V by 3 bases and J by 2 bases, and 17 bases separated the two germline ends. This chain's CDR3 is CSVEGLGGLAYEQYF. Here the CDR3 DNA reads TGCAGCGTTGAGGGGTTGGGCGGACTCGCCTACGAGCAGTACTTC.

This clonotype showed up just a few times. The J gene is TRBJ1-2, the V gene TRBV7-6; D gene ambiguous. V was cut by 4 bases and J by 8 bases, with 23 bases left in between. CDR1 and CDR2 (germline): SGHVS, FNYEAQ. This CDR3 region has 16 residues. DNA of the CDR3: TGTGCCAGCAGCTCGCTGGCGGTTTTGGATGTACGGGGCTACACCTTC. It translates to CASSSLAVLDVRGYTF.

This clonotype was picked up many times. J is TRBJ2-1 and V is TRBV3-1; TRBD1 is a possible D gene (6 bases). The CDR3 spans 17 residues. CDR1 is LGHDT, CDR2 YNNKEL, per germline (reference sequence). V was pared by 0 bases and J by 6 bases, with 18 bases between. The CDR3 nucleotides read TGTGCCAGCAGCCAAGATCGAAGCCCTAGGGGGTTCAATGAGCAGTTCTTC. It translates to CASSQDRSPRGFNEQFF.

Here the CDR3 DNA reads TGTGCCAGCAGTACCGAGGGACTACGATTCTCTGAAGCTTTCTTT. This translates into CASSTEGLRFSEAFF. The chain uses TRBV12-3 or TRBV12-4 and TRBJ1-1; weak D call: TRBD1 (5 bases). V lost 5 bases, J lost 6 bases, and 19 bases lay in between. There are 15 residues in the CDR3.

A few counts support this clonotype. The chain recombines TRBV5-1 with TRBJ2-2; a possible D gene is TRBD1 (6 bases). The CDR3 extends over 15 amino acids. Trimming left V 3 bases short and J 2 bases short, with 11 bases between. In germline, CDR1 is SGHRS, CDR2 YFSETQ. CDR3 nucleotide sequence: TGCGCCAGCAGCTACCGACAGGACAACACCGGGGAGCTGTTTTTT. Translation gives CASSYRQDNTGELFF. Looking up the rest from reference TRBV5-1 and TRBJ2-2 gives the full variable domain: KAGVTQTPRYLIKTRGQQVTLSCSPISGHRSVSWYQQTPGQGLQFLFEYFSETQRNKGNFPGRFSGRQFSNSRSEMNVSTLELGDSALYLCASSYRQDNTGELFFGEGSRLTVL.

This clonotype was found a few times. This chain links TRBV27 with TRBJ2-1, with D tentatively TRBD2 (6 bases). The germline V gene has CDR1 MNHEY and CDR2 SMNVEV (reference sequence). The V end was cut by 3 bases, the J end by 8 bases, with 17 bases between. The CDR3 totals 15 residues. As DNA, the CDR3 is TGTGCCAGCAGTTTCGGAGCGGGTGGGCAGGATGAGCAGTTCTTC. This codes for CASSFGAGGQDEQFF.

The genes are TRBV5-1 and TRBJ1-4; 7 bases line up with TRBD1. With V trimmed by 4 bases and J by 6 bases, 6 bases remained unmatched. The germline CDR1 and CDR2 sequences are SGHRS and YFSETQ. The CDR3 is 14 residues long. Here the CDR3 reads CASSPAGGYEKLFF. DNA for the CDR3: TGCGCCAGCAGCCCGGCAGGGGGGTATGAAAAACTGTTTTTT.

This chain links TRBV20-1 with TRBJ2-1, with 7 bases identical to TRBD1. J lost 11 bases, V lost 1 base, and 14 bases had no gene match. The CDR3 has 15 residues. Germline CDR1 reads DFQATT; CDR2 reads SNEGSKA (reference sequence). The CDR3 DNA follows: TGCAGTGCTAGAGTAGGGGGACAGTCTCCCACCAAGCAGTTCTTC. It yields the protein CSARVGGQSPTKQFF.

This clonotype was seen repeatedly, ten times or more. V is TRBV12-3 or TRBV12-4 and J is TRBJ2-1; 9 nucleotides align to TRBD2. V was pared by 11 bases and J by 3 bases, with 5 bases of the junction left unmatched. The CDR3 runs to 13 residues. This CDR3 reads CAGAGGGYNEQFF. As DNA, the CDR3 is TGTGCCGGAGCGGGAGGTGGCTACAATGAGCAGTTCTTC.

V and J are TRBV7-8 and TRBJ2-7; TRBD2 might be the D (7 bases). The CDR3 is 18 residues long. Germline CDR1 SGHVS, CDR2 FQNEAQ. Trimming pared 1 base from V and 2 bases from J, leaving 21 bases between. This chain's CDR3 is CASSLGDYGRGWTYEQYF. CDR3 bases: TGTGCCAGCAGCTTAGGGGACTATGGAAGGGGGTGGACCTACGAGCAGTACTTC. Full variable domain (missing parts from reference TRBV7-8 and TRBJ2-7): GAGVSQSPRYKVAKRGQDVALRCDPISGHVSLFWYQQALGQGPEFLTYFQNEAQLDKSGLPSDRFFAERPEGSVSTLKIQRTQQEDSAVYLCASSLGDYGRGWTYEQYFGPGTRLTVT.

This clonotype was seen only a few times. V is TRBV19 and J is TRBJ1-5; D gene ambiguous. Trimming pared 0 bases from V and 5 bases from J, leaving 11 bases between. Germline V lookup: CDR1 LNHDA, CDR2 SQIVND (reference sequence). The CDR3 extends over 15 amino acids. The CDR3 loop reads CASSIDNRGYQPQHF. The CDR3, as DNA: TGTGCCAGTAGTATAGATAATCGAGGGTATCAGCCCCAGCATTTT. Full variable domain (outside the CDR3, taken from reference TRBV19 and TRBJ1-5): DGGITQSPKYLFRKEGQNVTLSCEQNLNHDAMYWYRQDPGQGLRLIYYSQIVNDFQKGDIAEGYSVSREKKESFPLTVTSAQKNPTAFYLCASSIDNRGYQPQHFGDGTRLSIL.

The rearrangement links TRBV11-2 to TRBJ2-1, with D possibly matching TRBD2 (6 bases). Germline values: CDR1 SGHAT, CDR2 FQNNGV. The CDR3 is 16 amino acids. Deletions cut 5 bases from V and 4 bases from J, with 18 bases between. The CDR3 spells CASSREPGLGYNEQFF. The CDR3 coding sequence is TGTGCCAGCAGCAGAGAACCGGGACTGGGATACAATGAGCAGTTCTTC.